The T cell receptor beta chain described here comes from a study of tissue T cells after allogeneic stem cell transplantation (dated by TCRdb to the early 2020s). About the investigation overall: Using research autopsies of patients with and without GVHD, plus mouse models of GVHD, the study profiled TCR beta repertoires across many tissues. The human arm was a prospective observational study without blinding or randomization.

This clone was seen a handful of times. The antigen it binds to is not known. In this entry, gene names and germline sequences are mouse ones. The CDR3 extends 1 residue past the end of the read, so its final part is completed from the germline J gene. V is trimmed back by 6 bases and J by 0 bases, and the junction contains 3 bases that no gene match accounts for. The germline V gene encodes CDR1 SQVVS and CDR2 ANEGSEA. Reading from cysteine to phenylalanine, the CDR3 counts 13 amino acids. Of the CDR3's DNA, 36 bases were read; they are in frame from base 1. Reading the label with the study, this specimen's time point is: mouse harvest day 7 after allogeneic transplant. Each mouse graft consisted of 10^7 T-cell-depleted bone marrow cells plus 10^6 splenic CD5+ T cells and was given by tail vein injection. GVHD in mice was modeled with a major MHC-mismatch B6 (H2b) into BALB/c (H2d) model, and tissues were profiled at day 7 or 14. On day 7 or 14 post-transplant, mouse tissues and retro-orbital blood were harvested with separate sterile tools for each animal, and livers were flushed beforehand. Before genomic DNA isolation with the DNeasy Blood & Tissue Kit, mouse tissues were minced with razor blades in buffered saline.

Library generation was performed with the immunoSEQ multiplex PCR assay. TCRbeta CDR3 sequencing was performed at survey depth by Adaptive Biotechnologies, and CDR3 sequences, V/J genes, productive frequency and template counts were reported. TCR beta CDR3 regions were amplified from genomic DNA instead of RNA. In the paper's pipeline: Jensen-Shannon divergence served to quantify pairwise repertoire overlap between tissues, with 0 meaning identical and 1 meaning complete divergence. Based on pairwise JSD values, tissues were grouped by single-linkage agglomerative hierarchical clustering, and the results were shown as dendrograms. GLIPH2 was run on all patient samples with simulation_depth 1000, kmer_min_depth 3, cdr3_length_cutoff 8, keeping groups with more than two unique CDR3s. In a standardized tissue-overlap score, Jaccard GLIPH-group overlap across patients was extrapolated to a standard repertoire size of 1000 clones. Associations of diversity with clinical or experimental variables used linear mixed-effect models with tissue fixed effects and individual random effects. TCRdb re-hosts the immuneACCESS table, in-frame sequences only. Its copies lack some clones; in the studies checked, an unresolved V gene accounts for under half of them, and the cause for the rest is not known. That table gives V, J and clone size, and the DNA gave D and trimming. Here the sample has some 4,100 clones; around 50% occur a single time. The ten largest make up less than 7% of the sample.

Broad study findings and their caveats: In both patients and mice, T cells from blood and spleen covered only a limited part of the TCR repertoire found in tissues. Only a few T cell clones appeared in more than one patient, yet motif-based clustering showed tissue-specific repertoire signatures that were shared between patients. Which tissue TCRs were alloreactive or antigen-specific was not determined in the study, and some of the clones might have been host cells that persisted. The patient cohort was small and varied clinically, and sampling depth was recognized as a limitation. Within patients, how anatomically similar tissues were was a major factor shaping TCR repertoire composition, regardless of disease or transplant status.

Sequencing was done on a sample of gut tissue. This receptor was identified in a female BALB/c mouse given C57BL/6 T cells with graft-versus-host disease after an allogeneic hematopoietic cell transplant. Recombination joined TRBV30 with TRBJ2-7; 9 junctional bases match TRBD2. CDR3 DNA (partial): TGTAGTTCCCGGACTGGGGACTCCTATGAACAGTAC. This encodes CSSRTGDSYEQY. The complete CDR3 reads CSSRTGDSYEQYF.